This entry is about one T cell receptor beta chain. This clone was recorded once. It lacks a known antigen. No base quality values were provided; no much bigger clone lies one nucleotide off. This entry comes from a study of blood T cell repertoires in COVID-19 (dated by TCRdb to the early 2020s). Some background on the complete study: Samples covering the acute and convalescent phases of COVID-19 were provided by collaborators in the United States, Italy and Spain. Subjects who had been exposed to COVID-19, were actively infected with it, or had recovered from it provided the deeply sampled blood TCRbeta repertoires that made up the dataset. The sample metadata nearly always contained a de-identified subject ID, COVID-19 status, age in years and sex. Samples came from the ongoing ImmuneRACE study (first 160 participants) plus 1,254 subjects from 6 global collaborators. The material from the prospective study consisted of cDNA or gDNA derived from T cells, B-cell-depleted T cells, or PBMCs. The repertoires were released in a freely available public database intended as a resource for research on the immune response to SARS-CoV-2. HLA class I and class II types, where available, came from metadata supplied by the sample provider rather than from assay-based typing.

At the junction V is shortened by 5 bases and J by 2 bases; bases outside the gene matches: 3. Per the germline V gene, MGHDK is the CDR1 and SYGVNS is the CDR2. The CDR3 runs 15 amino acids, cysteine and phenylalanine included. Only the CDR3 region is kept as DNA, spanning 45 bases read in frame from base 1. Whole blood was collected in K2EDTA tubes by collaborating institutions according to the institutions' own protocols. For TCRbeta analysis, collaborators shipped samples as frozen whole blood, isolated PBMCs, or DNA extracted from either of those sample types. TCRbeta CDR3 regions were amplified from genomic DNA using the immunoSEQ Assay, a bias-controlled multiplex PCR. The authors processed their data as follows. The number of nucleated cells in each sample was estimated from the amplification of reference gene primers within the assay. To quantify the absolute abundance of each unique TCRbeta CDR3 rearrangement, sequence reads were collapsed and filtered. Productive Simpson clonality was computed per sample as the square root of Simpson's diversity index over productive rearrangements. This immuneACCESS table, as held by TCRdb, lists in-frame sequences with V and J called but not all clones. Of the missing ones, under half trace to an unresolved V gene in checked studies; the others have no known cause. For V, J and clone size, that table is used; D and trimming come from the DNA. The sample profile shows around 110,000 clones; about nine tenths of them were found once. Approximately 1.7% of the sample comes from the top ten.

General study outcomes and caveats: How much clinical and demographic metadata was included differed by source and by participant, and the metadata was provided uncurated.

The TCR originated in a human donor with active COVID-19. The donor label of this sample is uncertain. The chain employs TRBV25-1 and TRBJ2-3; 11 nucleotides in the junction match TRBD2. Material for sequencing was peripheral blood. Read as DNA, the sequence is TGTGCCAGCAGTACACTAGCGGGGGTCACAGATACGCAGTATTTT. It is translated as CASSTLAGVTDTQYF.